This T cell receptor (beta chain) appears in the sequencing data of a study of shared clonotypes between healthy human individuals. Study-wide findings and caveats: Since donors were few, the genetic and exposure-history diversity represented was limited. Sequencing of the sorted subsets was shown by rarefaction to be incomplete despite large depth.

The data were produced by immunoSEQ multiplex PCR, yet TCRdb's version contains in-frame clones alone and is incomplete. The sample gives 780,000 or so clones, over 55% of which show up once; less than 2% is in the top ten. As concerns this clone: Its target is unknown.

Adult donors, all healthy and HIV-negative, had no recent acute infections or vaccinations. Partitioning of CD4+ cells yielded a CD45RA+ naive subset and a CD45RA-negative memory subset. Trimming left V 5 bases short and J 6 bases short, with 11 bases between. The V gene's germline CDR1 is SGHTA and CDR2 FQGNSA. This CDR3 contains 13 residues. V usage is TRBV7-2 and J usage is TRBJ1-5; no clear D. Sequencing was carried out using memory CD4+ T cells sorted from blood. Subset described: CD45RA-negative fraction. The origin of this receptor is a woman in her twenties or thirties in good health. CDR3 residues: CASSTIVGQPQHF. CDR3 nucleotides: TGTGCCAGCAGCACTATCGTGGGTCAGCCCCAGCATTTT.